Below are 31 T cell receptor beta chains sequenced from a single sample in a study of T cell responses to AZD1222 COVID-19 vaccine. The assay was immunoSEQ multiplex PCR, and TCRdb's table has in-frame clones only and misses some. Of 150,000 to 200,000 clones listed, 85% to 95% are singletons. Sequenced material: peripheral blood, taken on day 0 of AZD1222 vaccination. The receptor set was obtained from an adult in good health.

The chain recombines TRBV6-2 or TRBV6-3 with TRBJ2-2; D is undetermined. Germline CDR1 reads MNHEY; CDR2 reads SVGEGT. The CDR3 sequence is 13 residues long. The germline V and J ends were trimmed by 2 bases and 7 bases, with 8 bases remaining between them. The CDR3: CASSYPRIGELFF. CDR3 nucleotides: TGTGCCAGCAGTTACCCAAGAATCGGGGAGCTGTTTTTT.

DNA for the CDR3: TGTGCCAGCAGCTTAGCGAATGGAAAGAACACTGAAGCTTTCTTT. Amino acid sequence: CASSLANGKNTEAFF. The chain recombines TRBV7-8 with TRBJ1-1, with no clear D. Germline CDR1 SGHVS, CDR2 FQNEAQ. Deletions cut 0 bases from V and 1 base from J, with 9 bases between. The CDR3 is 15 amino acids.

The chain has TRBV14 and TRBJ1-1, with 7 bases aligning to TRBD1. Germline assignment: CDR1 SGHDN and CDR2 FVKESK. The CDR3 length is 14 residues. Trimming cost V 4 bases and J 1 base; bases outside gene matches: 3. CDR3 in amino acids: CASSRQGGNTEAFF. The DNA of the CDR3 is TGTGCCAGCAGCCGACAGGGAGGGAACACTGAAGCTTTCTTT.

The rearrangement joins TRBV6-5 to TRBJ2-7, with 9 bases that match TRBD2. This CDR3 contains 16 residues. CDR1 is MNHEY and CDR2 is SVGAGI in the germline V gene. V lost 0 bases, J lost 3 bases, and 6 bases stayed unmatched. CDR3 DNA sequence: TGTGCCAGCAGTTACTCGGGCAAGCGGGGGGACTACGAGCAGTACTTC. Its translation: CASSYSGKRGDYEQYF.

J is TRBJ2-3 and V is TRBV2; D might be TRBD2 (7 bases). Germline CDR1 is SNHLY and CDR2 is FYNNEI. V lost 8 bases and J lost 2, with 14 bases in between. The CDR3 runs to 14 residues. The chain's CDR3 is CASGRGLITDTQYF. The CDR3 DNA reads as TGTGCCAGCGGGCGGGGGCTCATCACAGATACGCAGTATTTT.

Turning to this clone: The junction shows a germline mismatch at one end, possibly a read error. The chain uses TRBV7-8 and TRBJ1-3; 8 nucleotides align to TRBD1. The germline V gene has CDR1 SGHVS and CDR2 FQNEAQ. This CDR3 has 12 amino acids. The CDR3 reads CASSPLDRGLNF. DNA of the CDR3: TGTGCCAGCAGCCCATTAGACAGGGGTCTCAATTTT.

CDR3 protein: CASSLGGDPVSDTQYF. For the CDR3, the DNA is TGTGCCAGCAGCTTGGGGGGGGACCCAGTATCCGATACGCAGTATTTT. The V call is TRBV5-4, the J call TRBJ2-3; D might be TRBD2 (6 bases). The CDR3 runs 16 residues. The germline V and J ends were trimmed by 0 bases and 6 bases, with 17 bases remaining between them. The germline gives CDR1 SGHNT, CDR2 YYREEE (reference sequence).

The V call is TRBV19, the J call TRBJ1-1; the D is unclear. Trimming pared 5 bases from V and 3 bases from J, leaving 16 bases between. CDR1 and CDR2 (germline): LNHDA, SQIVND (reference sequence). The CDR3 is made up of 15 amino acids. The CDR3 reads CASSPSGFTYTEAFF. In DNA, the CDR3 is TGTGCCAGTAGTCCTTCCGGGTTCACCTACACTGAAGCTTTCTTT.

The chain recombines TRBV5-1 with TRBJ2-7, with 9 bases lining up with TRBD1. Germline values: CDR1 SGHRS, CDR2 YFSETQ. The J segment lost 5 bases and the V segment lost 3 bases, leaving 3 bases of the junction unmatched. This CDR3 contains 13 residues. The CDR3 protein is CASSSGQGNEQYF. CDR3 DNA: TGCGCCAGCAGCTCGGGACAGGGCAACGAGCAGTACTTC.

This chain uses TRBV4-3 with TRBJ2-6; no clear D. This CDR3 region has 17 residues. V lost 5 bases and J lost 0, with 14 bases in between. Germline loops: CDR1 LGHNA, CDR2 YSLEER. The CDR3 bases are TGCGCCAGCAGCAGACTTGTGCGGCTCTCTGGGGCCAACGTCCTGACTTTC. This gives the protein CASSRLVRLSGANVLTF.

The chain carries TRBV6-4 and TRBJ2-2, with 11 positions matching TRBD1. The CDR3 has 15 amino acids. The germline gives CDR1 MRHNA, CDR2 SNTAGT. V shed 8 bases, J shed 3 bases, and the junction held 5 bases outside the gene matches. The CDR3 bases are TGTGCCAGCGCCCAGGGACAGGGGGACACCGGGGAGCTGTTTTTT. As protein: CASAQGQGDTGELFF.

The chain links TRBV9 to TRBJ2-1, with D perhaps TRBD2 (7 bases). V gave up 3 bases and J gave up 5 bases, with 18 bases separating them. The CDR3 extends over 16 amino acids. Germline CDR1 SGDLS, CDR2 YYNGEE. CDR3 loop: CASSGRGGSTDNEQFF. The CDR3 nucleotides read TGTGCCAGCAGCGGGAGGGGGGGCTCAACCGACAATGAGCAGTTCTTC.

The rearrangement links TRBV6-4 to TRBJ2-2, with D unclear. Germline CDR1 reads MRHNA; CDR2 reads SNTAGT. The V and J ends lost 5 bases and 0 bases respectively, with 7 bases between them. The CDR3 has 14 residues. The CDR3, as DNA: TGTGCCAGCAGTTTACTCGCGAACACCGGGGAGCTGTTTTTT. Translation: CASSLLANTGELFF.

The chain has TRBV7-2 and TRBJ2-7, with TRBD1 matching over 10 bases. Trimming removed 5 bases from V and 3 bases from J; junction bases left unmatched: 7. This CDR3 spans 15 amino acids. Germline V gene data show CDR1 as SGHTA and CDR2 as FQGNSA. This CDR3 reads CASSVSGTGDYEQYF. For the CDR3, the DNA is TGTGCCAGCAGCGTTTCCGGGACAGGGGACTACGAGCAGTACTTC.

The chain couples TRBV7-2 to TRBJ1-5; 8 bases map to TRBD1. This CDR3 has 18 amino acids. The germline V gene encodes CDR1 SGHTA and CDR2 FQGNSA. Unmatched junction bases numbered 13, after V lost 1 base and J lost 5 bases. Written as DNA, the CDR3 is TGTGCCAGCAGCTTAGGGCCCGAAGGACAGGGCTATTATCAGCCCCAGCATTTT. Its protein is CASSLGPEGQGYYQPQHF.

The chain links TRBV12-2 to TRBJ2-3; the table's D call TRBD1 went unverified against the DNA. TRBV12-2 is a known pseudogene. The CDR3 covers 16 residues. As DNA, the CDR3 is TGTGCAAGTCGCTTAGCCAGGGGCGGTAGCACAGATACGCAGTATTTT. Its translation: CASRLARGGSTDTQYF.

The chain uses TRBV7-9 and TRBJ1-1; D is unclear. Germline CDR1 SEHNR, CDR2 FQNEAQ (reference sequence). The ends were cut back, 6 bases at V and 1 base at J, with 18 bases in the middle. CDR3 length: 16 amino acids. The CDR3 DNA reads TGTGCCAGCAGTCGTAGCGGCAGTTCGGGGAACACTGAAGCTTTCTTT. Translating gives CASSRSGSSGNTEAFF.

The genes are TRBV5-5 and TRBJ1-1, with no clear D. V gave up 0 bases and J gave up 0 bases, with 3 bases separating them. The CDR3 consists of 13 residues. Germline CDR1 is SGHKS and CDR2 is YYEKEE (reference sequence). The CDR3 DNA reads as TGTGCCAGCAGCTTGGGGTTGAACACTGAAGCTTTCTTT. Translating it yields CASSLGLNTEAFF. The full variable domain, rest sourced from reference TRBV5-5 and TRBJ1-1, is DAGVTQSPTHLIKTRGQQVTLRCSPISGHKSVSWYQQVLGQGPQFIFQYYEKEERGRGNFPDRFSARQFPNYSSELNVNALLLGDSALYLCASSLGLNTEAFFGQGTRLTVV.

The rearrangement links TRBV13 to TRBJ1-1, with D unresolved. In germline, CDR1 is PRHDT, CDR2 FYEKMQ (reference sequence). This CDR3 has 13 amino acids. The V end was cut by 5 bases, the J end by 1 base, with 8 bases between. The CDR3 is CASSHRTNTEAFF. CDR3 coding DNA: TGTGCCAGCAGCCACCGGACGAACACTGAAGCTTTCTTT.

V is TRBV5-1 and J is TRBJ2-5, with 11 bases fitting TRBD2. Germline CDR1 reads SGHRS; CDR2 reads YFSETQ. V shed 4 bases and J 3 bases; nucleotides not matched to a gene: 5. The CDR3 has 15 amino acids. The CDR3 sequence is CASSLHSGGEETQYF. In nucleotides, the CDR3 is TGCGCCAGCAGCCTTCATAGCGGGGGGGAAGAGACCCAGTACTTC.

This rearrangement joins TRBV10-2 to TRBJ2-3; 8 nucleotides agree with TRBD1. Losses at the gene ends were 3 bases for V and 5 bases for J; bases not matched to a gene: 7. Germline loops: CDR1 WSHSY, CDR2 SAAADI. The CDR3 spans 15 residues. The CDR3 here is CASSDYRTGRDTQYF. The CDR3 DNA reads TGCGCCAGCAGTGACTATCGGACAGGGCGAGATACGCAGTATTTT.

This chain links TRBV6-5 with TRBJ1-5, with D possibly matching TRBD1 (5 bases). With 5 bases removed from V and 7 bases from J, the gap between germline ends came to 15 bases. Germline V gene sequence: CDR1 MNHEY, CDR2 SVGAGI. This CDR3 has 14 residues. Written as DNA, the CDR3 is TGTGCCAGCAGTCCGGACATAATGAAGCAGCCCCAGCATTTT. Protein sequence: CASSPDIMKQPQHF.

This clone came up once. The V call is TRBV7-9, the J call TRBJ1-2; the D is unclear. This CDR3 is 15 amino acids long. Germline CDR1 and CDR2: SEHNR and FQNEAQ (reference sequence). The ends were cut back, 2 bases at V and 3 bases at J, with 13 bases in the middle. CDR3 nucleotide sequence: TGTGCCAGCAGCTTAAATGCGGCAGAAGACTATGGCTACACCTTC. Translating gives CASSLNAAEDYGYTF. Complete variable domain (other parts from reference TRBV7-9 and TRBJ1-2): DTGVSQNPRHKITKRGQNVTFRCDPISEHNRLYWYRQTLGQGPEFLTYFQNEAQLEKSRLLSDRFSAERPKGSFSTLEIQRTEQGDSAMYLCASSLNAAEDYGYTFGSGTRLTVV.

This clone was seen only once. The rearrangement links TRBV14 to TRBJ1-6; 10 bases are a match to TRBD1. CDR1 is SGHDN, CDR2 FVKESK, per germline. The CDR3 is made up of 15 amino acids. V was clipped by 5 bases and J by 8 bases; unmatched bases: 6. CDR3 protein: CASSDLGQGYSPLHF. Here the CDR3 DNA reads TGTGCCAGCAGCGACCTGGGACAGGGGTATTCACCCCTCCACTTT.

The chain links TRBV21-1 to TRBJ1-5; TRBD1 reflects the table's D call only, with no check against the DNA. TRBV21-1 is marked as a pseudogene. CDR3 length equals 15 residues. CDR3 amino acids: CASRPLGGGNQPQHF. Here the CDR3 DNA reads TGTGCCAGCAGACCCTTAGGGGGCGGCAATCAGCCCCAGCATTTT.

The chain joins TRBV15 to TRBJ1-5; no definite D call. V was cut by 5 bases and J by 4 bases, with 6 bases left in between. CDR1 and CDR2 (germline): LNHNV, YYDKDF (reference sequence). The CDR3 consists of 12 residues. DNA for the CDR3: TGTGCCACCAGCGAAGGGAATCAGCCCCAGCATTTT. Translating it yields CATSEGNQPQHF. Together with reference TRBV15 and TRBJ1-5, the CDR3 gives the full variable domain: DAMVIQNPRYQVTQFGKPVTLSCSQTLNHNVMYWYQQKSSQAPKLLFHYYDKDFNNEADTPDNFQSRRPNTSFCFLDIRSPGLGDTAMYLCATSEGNQPQHFGDGTRLSIL.

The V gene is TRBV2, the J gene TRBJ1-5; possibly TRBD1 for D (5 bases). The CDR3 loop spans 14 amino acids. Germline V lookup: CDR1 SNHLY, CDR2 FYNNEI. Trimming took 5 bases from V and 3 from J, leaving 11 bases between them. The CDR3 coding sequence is TGTGCCAGCAGTCTGGGACGGTCCAATCAGCCCCAGCATTTT. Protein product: CASSLGRSNQPQHF. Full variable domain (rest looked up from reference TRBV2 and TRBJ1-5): EPEVTQTPSHQVTQMGQEVILRCVPISNHLYFYWYRQILGQKVEFLVSFYNNEISEKSEIFDDQFSVERPDGSNFTLKIRSTKLEDSAMYFCASSLGRSNQPQHFGDGTRLSIL.

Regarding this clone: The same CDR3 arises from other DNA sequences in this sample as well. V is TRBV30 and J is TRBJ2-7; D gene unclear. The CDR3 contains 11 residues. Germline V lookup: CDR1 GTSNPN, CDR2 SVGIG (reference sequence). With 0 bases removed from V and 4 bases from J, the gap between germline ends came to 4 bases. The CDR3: CAWSVLYEQYF. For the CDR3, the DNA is TGTGCCTGGAGTGTACTGTACGAGCAGTACTTC.

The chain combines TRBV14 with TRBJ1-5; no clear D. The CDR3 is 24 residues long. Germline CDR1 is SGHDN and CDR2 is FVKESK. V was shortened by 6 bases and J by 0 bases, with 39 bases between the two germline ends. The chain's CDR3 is CASRARERVSTRGNGLGSNQPQHF. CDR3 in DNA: TGTGCCAGCAGAGCCCGAGAAAGGGTGTCCACCCGGGGTAATGGGTTAGGTAGCAATCAGCCCCAGCATTTT.

Here the CDR3 reads CASSQGGHRAATNEKLFF. Here the CDR3 DNA reads TGCGCCAGCAGCCAAGGTGGTCACAGGGCAGCAACTAATGAAAAACTGTTTTTT. The chain recombines TRBV4-3 with TRBJ1-4; the D gene is possibly TRBD1 (6 bases). Trimming stripped 1 base from V and 0 bases from J, with 15 bases between. CDR1 and CDR2 from the germline V gene are LGHNA and YSLEER. The CDR3 contains 18 residues.

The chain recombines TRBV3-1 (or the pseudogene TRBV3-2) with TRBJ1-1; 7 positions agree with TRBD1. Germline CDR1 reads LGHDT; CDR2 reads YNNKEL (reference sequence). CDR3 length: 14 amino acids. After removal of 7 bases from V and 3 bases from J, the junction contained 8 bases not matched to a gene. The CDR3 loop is CASTYSDRDTEAFF. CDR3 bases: TGTGCCAGCACCTACTCCGACAGGGACACTGAAGCTTTCTTT.